Shown below are 25 T cell receptor beta chains from a single sample sequenced in a study of blood T cell repertoires in COVID-19. Data came from immunoSEQ multiplex PCR; TCRdb stores just in-frame clones and leaves some out. The data contain about 480,000 clones, roughly nine tenths of them singletons. Sequenced input: peripheral blood. The receptors stem from a man aged 18 to 35 with COVID-19, enrolled during active disease.

V is TRBV5-3 and J is TRBJ2-2; no clear D. TRBV5-3 is identified as an open reading frame with a role that is uncertain. The CDR3 is 16 residues long. V was shortened by 0 bases and J by 5 bases, with 14 bases between the two germline ends. The CDR3 reads CARSLACILRTGELFF. The DNA of the CDR3 is TGTGCCAGAAGCTTGGCATGTATTCTGAGAACCGGGGAGCTGTTTTTT.

This clone appeared a single time. The gene calls are TRBV4-2 and TRBJ2-3; 11 positions agree with TRBD2. With 5 bases clipped from V and 2 bases from J, the junction kept 9 bases outside the gene matches. The CDR3 sequence is 17 residues long. Per germline, CDR1 LGHNA and CDR2 YNFKEQ. The CDR3 DNA follows: TGTGCCAGCAGCGTTTCCTTAGCGGGAGGGACCACAGATACGCAGTATTTT. Encoded protein: CASSVSLAGGTTDTQYF.

This sequence joins TRBV5-1 and TRBJ2-1; 14 bases are a match to TRBD2. The CDR3 spans 15 residues. V dropped 4 bases and J dropped 6; count of bases not matched to a gene: 3. From germline, CDR1 is SGHRS and CDR2 YFSETQ. The CDR3 spells CASSPGTSGGNEQFF. The CDR3 nucleotides are TGCGCCAGCAGCCCGGGGACTAGCGGGGGCAATGAGCAGTTCTTC.

The chain links TRBV5-4 to TRBJ2-7; D call uncertain. The length of the CDR3 is 12 residues. Trimming stripped 1 base from V and 6 bases from J, with 8 bases between. The germline V gene has CDR1 SGHNT and CDR2 YYREEE (reference sequence). The CDR3 region is CASSLKASEQYF. Written as DNA, the CDR3 is TGTGCCAGCAGCTTGAAAGCATCCGAGCAGTACTTC.

About this clone itself: Other DNA sequences in the sample encode the same CDR3. This rearrangement joins TRBV14 to TRBJ2-7; a possible D gene is TRBD1 (6 bases). This CDR3 spans 15 amino acids. CDR1 and CDR2 from the germline V gene are SGHDN and FVKESK. V was pared by 1 base and J by 2 bases, with 12 bases between. CDR3 sequence reads: CASSQGPGQAYEQYF. CDR3 nucleotide sequence: TGTGCCAGCAGCCAAGGACCGGGACAAGCCTACGAGCAGTACTTC.

This chain uses TRBV4-1 with TRBJ2-7, with 7 bases that match TRBD2. Trimming removed 0 bases from V and 2 bases from J; junction bases left unmatched: 4. Germline CDR1 reads MGHRA; CDR2 reads YSYEKL. This CDR3 region has 15 residues. The CDR3 sequence: CASSQEATSTYEQYF. The CDR3 region has the DNA TGCGCCAGCAGCCAAGAAGCGACTAGCACCTACGAGCAGTACTTC.

The J gene is TRBJ2-3, the V gene TRBV19; 10 nucleotides align to TRBD1. This CDR3 comprises 16 residues. Trimming took 5 bases from V and 1 from J; bases not matched to a gene: 6. Per the germline V gene, CDR1 is LNHDA and CDR2 is SQIVND (reference sequence). The CDR3 DNA reads as TGTGCCAGTAGTCCCTCAGGACAGGGGGGCACAGATACGCAGTATTTT. Residues: CASSPSGQGGTDTQYF.

As regards this clone: One end of the junction varies from germline; a read error may be responsible. The chain links TRBV27 to TRBJ2-1; weak D call: TRBD1 (6 bases). CDR3 length equals 14 residues. Germline lookup yields CDR1 MNHEY and CDR2 SMNVEV (reference sequence). As DNA, the CDR3 is TGTGCCAGCAGTCCCCTGGGGCAGGGGAATGGGCAGTTCTTC. It translates to CASSPLGQGNGQFF.

This clone was observed once. The chain uses TRBV14 and TRBJ1-1, with a possible D match to TRBD1 (5 bases). CDR3 length: 16 amino acids. Trimming stripped 0 bases from V and 0 bases from J, with 11 bases between. CDR1 and CDR2 (germline): SGHDN, FVKESK. The CDR3: CASSQDWGVLNTEAFF. Here the CDR3 DNA reads TGTGCCAGCAGCCAAGATTGGGGGGTATTGAACACTGAAGCTTTCTTT.

The V call is TRBV6-5, the J call TRBJ2-7; 10 positions match TRBD2. The V segment lost 6 bases and the J segment 6 bases; nucleotides outside the gene matches: 5. CDR1 MNHEY and CDR2 SVGAGI come from the germline V gene. There are 13 residues in the CDR3. CDR3 sequence reads: CASSASGSGEQYF. CDR3 DNA: TGTGCCAGCAGCGCTAGCGGGAGTGGCGAGCAGTACTTC.

The genes are TRBV13 and TRBJ2-7; unclear D gene. The CDR3 length is 13 residues. V lost 3 bases, J lost 2 bases, and 8 bases lay in between. Germline V gene lookup returns CDR1 PRHDT and CDR2 FYEKMQ (reference sequence). DNA for the CDR3: TGTGCCAGCAGCTTTTCTGCGACCTACGAGCAGTACTTC. Translated, it gives CASSFSATYEQYF.

The chain combines TRBV6-6 with TRBJ2-2, with a tentative D call TRBD1 (5 bases). Per germline, CDR1 MNHNY and CDR2 SVGAGI (reference sequence). This CDR3 spans 13 amino acids. Trimming stripped 4 bases from V and 6 bases from J, with 9 bases between. CDR3 protein: CASSFRAAGELFF. The CDR3, as DNA: TGTGCCAGCAGTTTCAGGGCCGCCGGGGAGCTGTTTTTT.

The chain combines TRBV30 with TRBJ2-1; possibly TRBD1 for D (6 bases). Deletions cut 4 bases from V and 4 bases from J, with 14 bases between. The CDR3 is made up of 14 amino acids. The germline gives CDR1 GTSNPN, CDR2 SVGIG (reference sequence). The CDR3 DNA is TGTGCCTGGAATCAGGGGACATCATACAATGAGCAGTTCTTC. Its protein product is CAWNQGTSYNEQFF.

This rearrangement joins TRBV20-1 to TRBJ2-1; unclear D gene. CDR3 length equals 14 residues. Germline CDR1 DFQATT, CDR2 SNEGSKA (reference sequence). The V end was cut by 3 bases, the J end by 4 bases, with 13 bases between. The DNA for the CDR3 is TGCAGTGCTAGTTGGTCAGGTCCTTACAATGAGCAGTTCTTC. It yields the protein CSASWSGPYNEQFF.

This chain links TRBV5-4 with TRBJ2-7; possibly TRBD2 for D (5 bases). This CDR3 is built from 13 residues. Germline values: CDR1 SGHNT, CDR2 YYREEE (reference sequence). V was clipped by 6 bases and J by 2 bases, with 12 bases between them. CDR3 coding DNA: TGTGCCAGCACCAAAGCGGATACCTACGAGCAGTACTTC. Translation: CASTKADTYEQYF.

The V call is TRBV6-5, the J call TRBJ1-2; TRBD1 aligns across 9 bases. Trimming removed 2 bases from V and 8 bases from J; junction bases left unmatched: 12. Germline V gene sequence: CDR1 MNHEY, CDR2 SVGAGI. This CDR3 spans 16 amino acids. In DNA, the CDR3 is TGTGCCAGCAGTTACACCCCGGGACAGGGAAGAGGAGGCTACACCTTC. Protein sequence: CASSYTPGQGRGGYTF.

The chain recombines TRBV3-1 (or the pseudogene TRBV3-2) with TRBJ1-6; D uncertain. Trimming removed 5 bases at V and 8 bases at J, with 10 bases between. Germline V gene lookup returns CDR1 LGHDT and CDR2 YNNKEL (reference sequence). The CDR3 contains 13 residues. The CDR3 sequence is CASSSRWDSPLHF. In nucleotides, the CDR3 is TGTGCCAGCAGCTCCAGGTGGGATTCACCCCTCCACTTT.

The CDR3 region has the DNA TGTGCCAGCAGCAGTAGCGGATACCCTGGGGCCAACGTCCTGACTTTC. It is translated as CASSSSGYPGANVLTF. J is TRBJ2-6 and V is TRBV2; D possibly corresponds to TRBD2 (6 bases). The ends were cut back, 6 bases at V and 2 bases at J, with 14 bases in the middle. This CDR3 has 16 residues. In germline, CDR1 is SNHLY, CDR2 FYNNEI.

The chain links TRBV6-5 to TRBJ2-7; the match to TRBD2 covers 8 bases. The germline gives CDR1 MNHEY, CDR2 SVGAGI. The CDR3 totals 15 residues. V trimming: 5 bases; J trimming: 0 bases; junction bases outside the gene matches: 6. The DNA of the CDR3 is TGTGCCAGCAGTACCAAAAGCGGGAGCTCCTACGAGCAGTACTTC. Its translation is CASSTKSGSSYEQYF.

This chain uses TRBV29-1 with TRBJ2-1; D not resolved. Between the trimmed V and J ends, which lost 0 bases and 6 bases, there was a span of 9 bases. CDR1 is SQVTM, CDR2 ANQGSEA, per germline. The CDR3 is 13 amino acids. CDR3 protein: CSVEDLNVNEQFF. The CDR3 DNA reads as TGCAGCGTTGAAGATCTTAATGTCAATGAGCAGTTCTTC.

This clone was recorded a few times. The chain is built from TRBV7-8 and TRBJ1-1; D uncertain. Germline-derived CDR1 and CDR2 are SGHVS and FQNEAQ. This CDR3 has 13 residues. The ends were cut back, 5 bases at V and 3 bases at J, with 10 bases in the middle. CDR3 coding DNA: TGTGCCAGCAGCCCTCCCTCTGACACTGAAGCTTTCTTT. Its protein product is CASSPPSDTEAFF.

The sample holds a few counts of this clone. This chain joins TRBV30 and TRBJ1-3; D unclear. V was shortened by 1 base and J by 2 bases, with 6 bases between the two germline ends. CDR1 and CDR2 (germline): GTSNPN, SVGIG (reference sequence). This CDR3 contains 13 residues. In DNA form, the CDR3 reads TGTGCCTGGAGTGAAAGCCCTGGAAACACCATATATTTT. It yields the protein CAWSESPGNTIYF.

The chain recombines TRBV14 with TRBJ1-5; the D is unclear. Trimming removed 2 bases at V and 7 bases at J, with 9 bases between. Germline V gene sequence: CDR1 SGHDN, CDR2 FVKESK. This CDR3 has 13 amino acids. CDR3 sequence reads: CASSQSGEQPQHF. The CDR3 coding sequence is TGTGCCAGCAGCCAATCCGGGGAACAGCCCCAGCATTTT.

The gene calls are TRBV7-2 and TRBJ2-2; a possible D gene is TRBD2 (6 bases). Germline V gives CDR1 SGHTA, CDR2 FQGNSA. V gave up 3 bases and J gave up 4 bases, with 15 bases separating them. The CDR3 runs to 16 residues. The CDR3 coding sequence is TGTGCCAGCAGCTTTGCCCTAGGACTACGCACCGGGGAGCTGTTTTTT. It translates to CASSFALGLRTGELFF.

The gene calls are TRBV12-3 or TRBV12-4 and TRBJ1-2, with TRBD1 identical over 8 bases. The trim removed 6 bases at V and 8 bases at J, leaving 5 bases unmatched. CDR3 length: 12 amino acids. The CDR3, as DNA: TGTGCCAGCAGCGGGACAGGTTTCGGCTACACCTTC. Translated, it gives CASSGTGFGYTF.